The sequence of this T cell receptor beta chain was determined in a study of CD8+ T cells in alopecia areata. RNA extraction was followed by reverse transcription into cDNA, which acted as the sequencing template. Libraries were prepared by immunoSEQ multiplex PCR; TCRdb keeps only in-frame clonotypes and omits some of them. The repertoire has about 4,400 clones, 60% of them found once; the top ten carry 11%. Sample treatment: oral pan-JAK inhibitor, 5-10 mg twice daily. Researchers took lesional scalp punch biopsies and peripheral blood from people who were alopecia areata patients. This clone was recorded a few times. The CDR3 has 12 residues. Trimming left V 3 bases short and J 9 bases short, with 9 bases between. The germline CDR1 and CDR2 sequences are LNHNV and YYDKDF (reference sequence).

The sequence came from a human donor with alopecia areata. The genes are TRBV15 and TRBJ2-1; perhaps TRBD2 as D (5 bases). Sequencing was performed on skin, taken around week 37, from a patient treated with tofacitinib. CDR3: CATSRARGEQFF. The DNA of the CDR3 is TGTGCCACCAGCAGGGCACGGGGTGAGCAGTTCTTC.